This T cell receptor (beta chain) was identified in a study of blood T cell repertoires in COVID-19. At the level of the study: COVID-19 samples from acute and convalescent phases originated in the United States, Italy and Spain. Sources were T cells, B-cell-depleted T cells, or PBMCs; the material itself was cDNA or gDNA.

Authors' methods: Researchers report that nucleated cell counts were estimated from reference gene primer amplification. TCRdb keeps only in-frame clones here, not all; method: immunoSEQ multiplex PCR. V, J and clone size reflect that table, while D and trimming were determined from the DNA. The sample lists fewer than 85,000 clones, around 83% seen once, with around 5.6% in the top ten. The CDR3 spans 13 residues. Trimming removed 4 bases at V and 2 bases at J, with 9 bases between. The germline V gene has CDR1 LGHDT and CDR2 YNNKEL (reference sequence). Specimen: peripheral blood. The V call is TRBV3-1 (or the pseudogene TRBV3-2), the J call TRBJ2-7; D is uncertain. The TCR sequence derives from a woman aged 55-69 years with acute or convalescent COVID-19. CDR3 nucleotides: TGTGCCAGCAGCCCCTATCCTCCCTACGAGCAGTACTTC. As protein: CASSPYPPYEQYF.